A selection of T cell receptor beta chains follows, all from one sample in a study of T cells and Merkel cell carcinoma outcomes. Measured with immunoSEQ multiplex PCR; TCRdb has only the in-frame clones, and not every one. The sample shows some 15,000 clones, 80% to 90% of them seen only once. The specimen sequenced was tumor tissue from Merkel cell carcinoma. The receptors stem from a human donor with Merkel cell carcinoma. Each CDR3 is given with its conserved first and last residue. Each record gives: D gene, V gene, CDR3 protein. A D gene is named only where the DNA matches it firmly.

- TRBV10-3 CAVGGTSYEQYF
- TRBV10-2 CASMERTYNEQFF
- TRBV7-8 CASSLSSQTEAFF
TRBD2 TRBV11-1 CASSLGLAEETQYF
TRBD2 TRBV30 CAWSAGLAHFVDEQYF
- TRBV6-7 CASSPGVGEATNEKLFF
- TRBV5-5 CASSRLPYNEQFF
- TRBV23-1 CARPGSSGANVLTF
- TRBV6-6 CASRNTVNEKLFF
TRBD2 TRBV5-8 CASSPSGGRETQYF
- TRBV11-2 CASSREDRSPLHF
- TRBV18 CASSPPSLTTEAFF
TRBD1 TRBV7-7 CASSRDRFFGELFF
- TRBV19 CASRPTPATNEKLFF
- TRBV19 CASRGLNTEAFF
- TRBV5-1 CASGEGSSEAEAFF
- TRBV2 CASNGGETQYF
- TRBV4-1 CASSLGQLPGNTIYF
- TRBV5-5 CASIPTVGHTGELFF
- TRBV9 CASSVLQGGGELFF
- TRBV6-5 CASNPDGALRGYTF
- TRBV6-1 CASSIGIATDTQYF
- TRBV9 CASSVGGGQLAEAFF
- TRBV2 CASSAPPLGETQYF
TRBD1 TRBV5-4 CASSLATGAETQYF
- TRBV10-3 CAISEAHDYNEQFF
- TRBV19 CASSMSRVSDTQYF
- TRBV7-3 CASSLIGASNSPLHF
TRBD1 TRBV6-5 CASRYFGQGSNQPQHF
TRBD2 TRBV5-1 CASSLDSSTSGSYEQYF
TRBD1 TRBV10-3 CAIRSRDSAYNEQFF
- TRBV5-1 CASSLVGYGNTIYF
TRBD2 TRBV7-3 CASSFGTSGWETQYF
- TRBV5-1 CASSLFMQGTYEQYF
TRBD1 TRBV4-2 CASSQGARDSNEKLFF
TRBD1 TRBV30 CAWDRDQQETQYF
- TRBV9 CASSPTTDTQYF
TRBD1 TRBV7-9 CASSFYRGSTDTQYF
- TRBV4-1 CASSQGAQINTEAFF
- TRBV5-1 CASSLPNTEAFF
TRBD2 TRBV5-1 CASSLAPSGGTDTQYF
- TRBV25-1 CASSDRRLPYEQYF
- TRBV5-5 CASSVEVFYGYTF
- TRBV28 CASSSRVSGNTIYF
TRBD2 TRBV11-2 CASSLLRGGYEQYF
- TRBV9 CASSVGPGIMNYGYTF
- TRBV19 CASSSGWTEAFF
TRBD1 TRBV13 CASSLAGTGSYSNQPQHF
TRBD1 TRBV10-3 CATERQGANTEAFF
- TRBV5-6 CASSPRRGLETQYF